The TCR beta chain described here comes from a study of CD4 and CD8 cells across lung adenocarcinoma regions. The patients had localized lung adenocarcinoma, a non-small cell subtype. Germline loops: CDR1 MNHNS, CDR2 SASEGT. CDR3 length: 13 residues. Trimming left V 10 bases short and J 2 bases short, with 14 bases between. Each CDR3 protein gets one entry after TCRdb re-called the PCR reads with MiXCR. The table has several thousand distinct CDR3 sequences, around half seen once. This chain connects TRBV6-1 to TRBJ2-5; D remains ambiguous. The source is a male donor with lung adenocarcinoma. The CD4 and CD8 labels of this study may be unreliable. The material sequenced was CD8+ T cells from the center of a lung tumor. Written as DNA, the CDR3 is TGTGCCACGACCAGCAGAATTCAAGAGACCCAGTACTTC. It specifies CATTSRIQETQYF.